The source of this T cell receptor beta chain is a study of blood T cell repertoires in COVID-19. About the study: Whether acute or convalescent, the COVID-19 samples came from the United States, Italy and Spain. Nucleic acid was either cDNA or gDNA, and it came from T cells, B-cell-depleted T cells, or PBMCs.

Trimming removed 5 bases from V and 4 bases from J, with 16 bases in between. Germline V gives CDR1 SGHTA, CDR2 FQGNSA. The CDR3 has 15 residues. The table came from immunoSEQ multiplex PCR; TCRdb's copy has only in-frame clones and leaves some out. The sample contains 100,000 or so clones, more than 90% of which appear only once. This clone came up a few times. Sequencing was performed on peripheral blood. The V and J genes are TRBV7-2 and TRBJ2-3; D perhaps matches TRBD1 (6 bases). The TCR sequence derives from a man between 65 and 85 years old with acute or convalescent COVID-19. The CDR3 nucleotides read TGTGCCAGCAGCCTAGTGGGGGCAAAAGCAGATACGCAGTATTTT. This encodes CASSLVGAKADTQYF.